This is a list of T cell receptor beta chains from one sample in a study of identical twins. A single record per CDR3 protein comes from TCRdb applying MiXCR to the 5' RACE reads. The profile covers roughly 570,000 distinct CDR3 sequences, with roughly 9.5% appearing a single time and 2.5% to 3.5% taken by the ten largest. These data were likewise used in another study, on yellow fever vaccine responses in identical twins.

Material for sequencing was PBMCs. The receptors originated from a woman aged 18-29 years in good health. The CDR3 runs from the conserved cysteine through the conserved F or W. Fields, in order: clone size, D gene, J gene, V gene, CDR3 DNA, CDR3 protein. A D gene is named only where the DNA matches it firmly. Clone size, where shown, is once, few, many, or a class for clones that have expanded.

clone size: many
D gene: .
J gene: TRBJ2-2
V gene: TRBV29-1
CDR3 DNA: TGCAGCGTTGTTTTCCCTAGCCGGGGCGGGGAGCTGTTTTTT
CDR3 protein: CSVVFPSRGGELFF

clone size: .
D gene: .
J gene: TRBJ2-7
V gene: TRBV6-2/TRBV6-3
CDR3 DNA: TGTGCCAGCAGTGTGGCTGGACAGCGCGAGCAGTACTTC
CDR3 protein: CASSVAGQREQYF

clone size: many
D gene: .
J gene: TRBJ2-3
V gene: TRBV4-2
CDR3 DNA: TGTGCCAGCAGCCAAGAAGGTCCGATTGGGGCCTCGGGTACGCAGTATTTT
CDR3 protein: CASSQEGPIGASGTQYF

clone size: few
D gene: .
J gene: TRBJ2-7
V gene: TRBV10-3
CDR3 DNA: TGTGCCATCAGTGAGTCCGAAGGCCGGAGCTCCTACGAGCAGTACTTC
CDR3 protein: CAISESEGRSSYEQYF

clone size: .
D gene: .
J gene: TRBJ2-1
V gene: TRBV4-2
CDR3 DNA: TGTGCCAGCAGCCAAGAGAGGGTCTACAATGAGCAGTTCTTC
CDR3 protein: CASSQERVYNEQFF

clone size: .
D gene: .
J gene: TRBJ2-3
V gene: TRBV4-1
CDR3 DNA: TGCGCCAGCAGCCAAGATAATTCAAAACTGGGGAGGACCTATTTT
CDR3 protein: CASSQDNSKLGRTYF

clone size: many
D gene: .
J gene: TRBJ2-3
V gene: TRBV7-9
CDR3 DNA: TGTGCCAGCAGCTTACGGGGCAGGGACACAGATACGCAGTATTTT
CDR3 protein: CASSLRGRDTDTQYF

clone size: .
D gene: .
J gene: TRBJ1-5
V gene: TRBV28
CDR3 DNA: .
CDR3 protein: CASSLVGTGSKHF

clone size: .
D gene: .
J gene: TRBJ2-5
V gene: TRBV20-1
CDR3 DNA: TGCAGTGCTAGGAGCCGCCACCAAGAGACCCAGTACTTC
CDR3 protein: CSARSRHQETQYF

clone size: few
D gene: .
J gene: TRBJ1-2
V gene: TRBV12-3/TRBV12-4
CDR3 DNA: TGTGCCAGCAGTGCAGAGGGTGGAAGGTATGGCTACACCTTC
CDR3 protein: CASSAEGGRYGYTF

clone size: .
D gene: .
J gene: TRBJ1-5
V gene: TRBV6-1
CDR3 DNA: TGTGCCAGCAGTAAACAGGGCTCGATAAGCAATCAGCCCCAGCATTTT
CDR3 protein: CASSKQGSISNQPQHF

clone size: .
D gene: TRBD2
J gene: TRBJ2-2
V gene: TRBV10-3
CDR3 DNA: TGTGCCATCAGGGGCGGGGGTAACACCGGGGAGCTGTTTTTT
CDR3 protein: CAIRGGGNTGELFF

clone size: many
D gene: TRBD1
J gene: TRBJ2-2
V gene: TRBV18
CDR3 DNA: TGTGCCAGCAAGACAGGGGTGGACACCGGGGAGCTGTTTTTT
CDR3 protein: CASKTGVDTGELFF

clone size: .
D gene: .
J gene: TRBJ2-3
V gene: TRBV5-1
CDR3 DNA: TGCGCCAGCAGCTTGGCTTCTCTAGTGTCAGATACGCAGTATTTT
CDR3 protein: CASSLASLVSDTQYF

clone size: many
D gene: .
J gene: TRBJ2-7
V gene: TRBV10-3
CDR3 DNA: TGTGCCATCAGTCGATCCCAGGGTTTGGACGAGCAGTACTTC
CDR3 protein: CAISRSQGLDEQYF

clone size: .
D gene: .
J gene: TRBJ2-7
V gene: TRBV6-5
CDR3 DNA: TGTGCCAGCAGTTACAACCTGAATTACGAGCAGTACTTC
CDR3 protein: CASSYNLNYEQYF

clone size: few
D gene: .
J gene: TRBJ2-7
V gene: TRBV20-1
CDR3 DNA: TGCAGTGCGCCAGCCGGGACCCTCTACGAGCAGTACTTC
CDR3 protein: CSAPAGTLYEQYF

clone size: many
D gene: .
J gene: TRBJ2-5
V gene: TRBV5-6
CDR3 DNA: TGTGCCAGCAGCCCGCAGGCCGGGATGGTGGAGACCCAGTACTTC
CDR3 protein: CASSPQAGMVETQYF

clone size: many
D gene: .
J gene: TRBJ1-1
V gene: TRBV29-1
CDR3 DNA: TGCAGCGTTTCCAGGGACCTTGTCGCTGAAGCTTTCTTT
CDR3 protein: CSVSRDLVAEAFF

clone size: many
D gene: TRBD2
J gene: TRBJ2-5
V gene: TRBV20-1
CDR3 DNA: TGCAGTCCTAGATCTAGCGGAGGGAGGGAGACCCAGTACTTC
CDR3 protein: CSPRSSGGRETQYF

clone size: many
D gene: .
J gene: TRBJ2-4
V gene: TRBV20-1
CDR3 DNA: TGCAGTGCAGCGGTGGACCATCCGGCCAAAAACATTCAGTACTTC
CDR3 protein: CSAAVDHPAKNIQYF

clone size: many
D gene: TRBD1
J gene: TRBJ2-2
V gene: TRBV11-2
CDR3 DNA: TGTGCCAGCAGCCCCGGGACAGGGAATAACGGGGAGCTGTTTTTT
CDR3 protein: CASSPGTGNNGELFF

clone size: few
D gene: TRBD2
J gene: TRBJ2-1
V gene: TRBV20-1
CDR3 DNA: TGCAGTTCTAAGCGGGAGGGCGCGAGCGATGAGCAGTTCTTC
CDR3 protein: CSSKREGASDEQFF

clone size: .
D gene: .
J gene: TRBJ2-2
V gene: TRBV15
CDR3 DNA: TGTGCCACCAGCAGAGATTGGGCAGCGAGGGACACCGGGGAGCTGTTTTTT
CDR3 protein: CATSRDWAARDTGELFF

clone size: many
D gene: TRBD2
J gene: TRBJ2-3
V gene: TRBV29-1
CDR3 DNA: TGCAGCGTGGATACTAGCGGGGGGGCAACAGATACGCAGTATTTT
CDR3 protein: CSVDTSGGATDTQYF

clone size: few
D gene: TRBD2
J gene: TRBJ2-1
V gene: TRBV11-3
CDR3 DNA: TGTGCCAGCAGCTTAGGAGAGGGACTAGCGGGAGGGCCTGTGACAAATGAGCAGTTCTTC
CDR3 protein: CASSLGEGLAGGPVTNEQFF

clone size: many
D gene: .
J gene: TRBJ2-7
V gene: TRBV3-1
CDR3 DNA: TGTGCCAGCAGCCAGTCCCCGCTGGGCGAGCAGTACTTC
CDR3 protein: CASSQSPLGEQYF

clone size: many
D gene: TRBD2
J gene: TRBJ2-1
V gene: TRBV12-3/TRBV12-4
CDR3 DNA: TGTGCCAGTTTTACGAGGGAGGGTGAGCAGTTCTTC
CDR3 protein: CASFTREGEQFF

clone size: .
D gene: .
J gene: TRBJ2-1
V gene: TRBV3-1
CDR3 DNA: TGTGCCAGCAGCCAAGAGGGATGGGGGCAGTTCTTC
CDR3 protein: CASSQEGWGQFF

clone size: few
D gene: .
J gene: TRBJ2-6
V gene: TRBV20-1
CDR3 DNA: TGCAGTGCTTATGGACGGGGCTCTGGGGCCAACGTCCTGACTTTC
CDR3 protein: CSAYGRGSGANVLTF

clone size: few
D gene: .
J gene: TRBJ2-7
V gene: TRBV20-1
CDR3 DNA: TGCAGTGCTAGACTCACCTCCATGATAGGACCTAGCTCCTACGAGCAGTACTTC
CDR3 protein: CSARLTSMIGPSSYEQYF

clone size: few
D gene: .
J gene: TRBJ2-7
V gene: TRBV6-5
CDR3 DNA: TGTGCCAGCAAGGGGCATCCCTACGAGCAGTACTTC
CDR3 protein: CASKGHPYEQYF

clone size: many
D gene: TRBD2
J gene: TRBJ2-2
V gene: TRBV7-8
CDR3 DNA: TGTGCCAGCAGCTCGCGGGGGTCCACCGGGGAGCTGTTTTTT
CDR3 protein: CASSSRGSTGELFF

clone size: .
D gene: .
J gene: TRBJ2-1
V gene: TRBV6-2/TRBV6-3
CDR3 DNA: TGTGCCAGCAGTTATCCGTACAATGAGCAGTTCTTC
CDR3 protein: CASSYPYNEQFF

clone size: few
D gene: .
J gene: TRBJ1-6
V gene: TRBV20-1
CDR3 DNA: TGCAGTGCACCCGGACAGAATTCACCCCTCCACTTT
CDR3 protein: CSAPGQNSPLHF

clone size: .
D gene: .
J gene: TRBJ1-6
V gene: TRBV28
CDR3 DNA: TGTGCCAGCAATACAGGTTCACCCCTCCACTTT
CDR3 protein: CASNTGSPLHF

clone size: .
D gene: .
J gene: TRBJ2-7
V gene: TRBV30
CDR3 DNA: TGTGCCTGGAGTGTGGCGGGAAGCTACGAGCAGTACTTC
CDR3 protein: CAWSVAGSYEQYF

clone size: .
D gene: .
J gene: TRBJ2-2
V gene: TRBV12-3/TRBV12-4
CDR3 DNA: TGTGCCGGTTCCGAGGAGAACACCGGGGAGCTGTTTTTT
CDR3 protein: CAGSEENTGELFF

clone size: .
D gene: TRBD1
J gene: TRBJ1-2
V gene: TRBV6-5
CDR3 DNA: TGTGCCAGCAGTTACTCCGCAGGGGGCGGGAATGGCTACACCTTC
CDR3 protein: CASSYSAGGGNGYTF

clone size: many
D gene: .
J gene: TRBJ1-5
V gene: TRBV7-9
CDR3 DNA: TGTGCCAGCAGCCCGGACGGGGATCAGCCCCAGCATTTT
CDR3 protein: CASSPDGDQPQHF

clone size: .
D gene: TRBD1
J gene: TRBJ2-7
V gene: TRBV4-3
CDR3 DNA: TGCGCCAGCAGCCAAGATAAGGTACAGGGGTTCGCCTACGAGCAGTACTTC
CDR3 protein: CASSQDKVQGFAYEQYF

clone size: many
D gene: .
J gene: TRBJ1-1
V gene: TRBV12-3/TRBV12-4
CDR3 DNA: TGTGCCAGCAGTTTCGGACTTTCCCGGAACACTGAAGCTTTCTTT
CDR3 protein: CASSFGLSRNTEAFF

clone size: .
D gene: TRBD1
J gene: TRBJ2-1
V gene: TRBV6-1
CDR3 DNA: TGTGCCAGCAGTCCCAAGACAGGGGCGATCTACAATGAGCAGTTCTTC
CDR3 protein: CASSPKTGAIYNEQFF

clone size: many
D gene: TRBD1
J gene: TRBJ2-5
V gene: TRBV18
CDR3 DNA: TGTGCCAGCTCACCAACCACAGGGGCTCAAGAGACCCAGTACTTC
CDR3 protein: CASSPTTGAQETQYF

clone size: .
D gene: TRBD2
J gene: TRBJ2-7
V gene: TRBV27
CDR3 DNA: TGTGCCAGCAGGCTATTGGGGACTAACCACGAGCAGTACTTC
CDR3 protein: CASRLLGTNHEQYF

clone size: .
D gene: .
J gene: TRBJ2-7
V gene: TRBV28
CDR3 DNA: TGTGCCAGCACCTCCGGGGTCCTTTACGAGCAGTACTTC
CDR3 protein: CASTSGVLYEQYF

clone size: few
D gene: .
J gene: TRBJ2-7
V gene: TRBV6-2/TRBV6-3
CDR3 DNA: TGTGCCAGCAGTCGGGGAAGTTGGGAGCAGTACTTC
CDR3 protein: CASSRGSWEQYF

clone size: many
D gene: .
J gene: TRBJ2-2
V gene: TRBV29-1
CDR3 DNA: TGCAGCGTTGAGGGGAACACCGGGGAGCTGTTTTTT
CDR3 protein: CSVEGNTGELFF

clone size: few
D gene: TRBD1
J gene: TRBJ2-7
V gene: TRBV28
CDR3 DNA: TGTGCCAGCAGTTTCGAGACAGGGGTATTCTACGAGCAGTACTTC
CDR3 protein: CASSFETGVFYEQYF

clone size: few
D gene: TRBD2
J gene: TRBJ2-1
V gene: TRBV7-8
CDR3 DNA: TGTGCCAGCAGCTTAGAAGGCCCGCTAGCGGGAGGGTACAATGAGCAGTTCTTC
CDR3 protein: CASSLEGPLAGGYNEQFF

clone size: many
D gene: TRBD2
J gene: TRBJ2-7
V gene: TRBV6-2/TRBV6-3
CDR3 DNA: TGTGCCAGCAGTTTCCCGACTAGCGGCTTTTACGAGCAGTACTTC
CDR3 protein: CASSFPTSGFYEQYF

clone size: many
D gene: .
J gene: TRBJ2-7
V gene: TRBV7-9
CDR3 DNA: TGTGCCAGCAGCCCTCAACGGGACTCACGCTACGAGCAGTACTTC
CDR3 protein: CASSPQRDSRYEQYF

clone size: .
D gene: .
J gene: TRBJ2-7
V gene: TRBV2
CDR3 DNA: TGTGCCAGCAGAAGAAGGGCAGCGACCTACGAGCAGTACTTC
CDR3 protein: CASRRRAATYEQYF